This TCR beta chain appears in the sequencing data of a study of regulatory T cells in long-lasting Graves disease. Combining iRepertoire HTBI primers with Arm-PCR of CDR3 regions, the authors built TCR beta libraries. TCRdb re-called the multiplex PCR reads through MiXCR, storing one row per CDR3 protein. The sample lists about 470,000 distinct CDR3 sequences; about 16% were seen once. The CDR3 extends over 14 amino acids. Trimming left V 1 base short and J 6 bases short, with 14 bases between. Germline V gene lookup returns CDR1 SGHRS and CDR2 YFSETQ. The time point is: newly diagnosed GD, antithyroid drugs for less than 3 months. From PBMCs, RNA was extracted and then used to make the TCR library. General observations from the study: There was favoring of TRBV28, TRBJ1-2 and TRBJ2-5 in persistent disease.

This clonotype was seen at least ten times. Its antigen remains unknown. These data also formed part of another study, on T cells in Graves' hyperthyroidism and ophthalmopathy.

This specimen was peripheral blood mononuclear cells (PBMCs), taken at new diagnosis, from a patient treated with antithyroid drugs. The clonotype was recovered from a man aged 40-50 years with Graves disease. The chain combines TRBV5-1 with TRBJ2-7; possibly TRBD1 or TRBD2 for D (5 bases each). Here the CDR3 reads CASSLRQGSGEQYF. The CDR3 coding sequence is TGCGCCAGCAGCTTGCGCCAGGGAAGCGGCGAGCAGTACTTC.